This record concerns one T cell receptor (beta chain) sequence. Its antigen is currently unknown. The data derive from a study of identical twins. TCRdb reanalysed the 5' RACE reads using MiXCR and keeps one entry per CDR3 protein. The data show about 660,000 distinct CDR3 sequences, 8.5% to 9% seen once. Study findings and constraints: Fewer insertions were carried by abundant cord blood beta clonotypes, but none was seen in memory repertoires.

V shed 4 bases, J shed 2 bases, and the junction held 9 bases outside the gene matches. This CDR3 is 18 amino acids long. The same data also went into a second study, on yellow fever vaccine responses in identical twins.

V and J are TRBV12-3 or TRBV12-4 and TRBJ2-5; 14 bases line up with TRBD2. The TCR sequence derives from a woman aged 18-29 years in good health. Sequencing was performed on PBMCs. CDR3 DNA: TGTGCCAGCAGTTCCCTGGGACTAGCGGGAGCCACACAAGAGACCCAGTACTTC. Protein sequence: CASSSLGLAGATQETQYF.